The 14 T cell receptor beta chains listed next were all sequenced from one sample in a study of vaccination and CD4 T cells after COVID-19. These TCRs' antigens remain unknown. The treatment is: approximately nine-day PBMC culture with coronavirus spike peptide pools or control peptides (ViraFEST assay). The Oncomine TCR Beta short-read assay generated sequence data from the DNA of cultured CD4+ T cells. TCRdb re-derived calls from the PCR reads in MiXCR, one entry per CDR3 protein. The table includes several thousand distinct CDR3 sequences, 50% to 70% detected once. The sample was CD4+ T cells from blood, cultured in vitro. Receptors originate from a human donor who had recovered from COVID-19.

The chain employs TRBV7-2 and TRBJ1-2; the D is unclear. This CDR3 is built from 18 residues. CDR1 is SGHTA and CDR2 is FQGNSA in the germline V gene. Trimming left V 5 bases short and J 5 bases short, with 27 bases between. The CDR3 sequence is CASSHRPFRKPDLYGYTF. The CDR3, as DNA: TGTGCCAGCAGCCATAGACCCTTCCGTAAGCCAGATTTGTATGGCTACACCTTC.

This clonotype has only a few counts. This rearrangement joins TRBV11-3 to TRBJ2-3; D unresolved. There are 15 residues in the CDR3. Trimming removed 4 bases from V and 1 base from J, with 12 bases in between. Germline loops: CDR1 SGHNT, CDR2 YENEEA. The CDR3 is CASSSPGWGTDTQYF. CDR3 nucleotides: TGTGCCAGCAGCTCCCCGGGCTGGGGCACAGATACGCAGTATTTT.

The V and J genes are TRBV6-2 or TRBV6-3 and TRBJ2-1, with D possibly being TRBD1 or TRBD2 (5 bases each). Between the trimmed V and J ends, which lost 10 bases and 2 bases, there was a span of 12 bases. Germline CDR1 and CDR2: MNHEY and SVGEGT. This CDR3 region has 13 residues. The CDR3 spells CATRDQPYNEQFF. The CDR3 coding sequence is TGTGCCACCCGGGACCAACCCTACAATGAGCAGTTCTTC.

This sequence joins TRBV7-3 and TRBJ1-6; tentative D call: TRBD1 (6 bases). This CDR3 has 14 residues. The germline CDR1 and CDR2 sequences are SGHTA and FQGTGA. The V end was cut by 1 base, the J end by 9 bases, with 10 bases between. In DNA form, the CDR3 reads TGTGCCAGCAGCTTAAGAGGGGGAGGTTCACCCCTCCACTTT. Translated, it gives CASSLRGGGSPLHF.

Only one count was recorded for this clonotype. As DNA, the CDR3 is TGTGCCACCAGTTATAGCGGGAGAGGAGATACGCAGTATTTT. Protein product: CATSYSGRGDTQYF. This sequence joins TRBV24-1 and TRBJ2-3; TRBD2 aligns across 9 bases. V shed 6 bases, J shed 5 bases, and the junction held 5 bases outside the gene matches. This CDR3 is 14 amino acids long. Germline loops: CDR1 KGHDR, CDR2 SFDVKD.

This sequence joins TRBV6-2 or TRBV6-3 and TRBJ1-1; D unclear. Germline values: CDR1 MNHEY, CDR2 SVGEGT. The CDR3 sequence is 14 residues long. Trimming left V 6 bases short and J 1 base short, with 12 bases between. CDR3 amino acids: CASSPSGGNTEAFF. The DNA for the CDR3 is TGTGCCAGCAGCCCTTCGGGAGGGAACACTGAAGCTTTCTTT.

This sequence joins TRBV7-2 and TRBJ1-2; 8 bases fit TRBD1. This CDR3 region has 13 residues. V lost 4 bases to trimming and J lost 5 bases; unmatched junction nucleotides: 3. Germline CDR1 SGHTA, CDR2 FQGNSA. In DNA, the CDR3 is TGTGCCAGCAGCTCCGGACAGGGTTATGGCTACACCTTC. It yields the protein CASSSGQGYGYTF.

The CDR3 DNA reads TGTGCCAGCAGCTTAGCGCTAGTTCCCAATGAGCAGTTCTTC. Translated: CASSLALVPNEQFF. The chain joins TRBV7-2 to TRBJ2-1; unclear D gene. V lost 0 bases, J lost 6 bases, and 9 bases lay in between. The CDR3 is made up of 14 amino acids. The germline V gene has CDR1 SGHTA and CDR2 FQGNSA. Using reference TRBV7-2 and TRBJ2-1 for the parts outside the CDR3, the full variable domain is GAGVSQSPSNKVTEKGKDVELRCDPISGHTALYWYRQSLGQGLEFLIYFQGNSAPDKSGLPSDRFSAERTGGSVSTLTIQRTQQEDSAVYLCASSLALVPNEQFFGPGTRLTVL.

The chain links TRBV18 to TRBJ1-6; D not certain. CDR1 is KGHSH, CDR2 LQKENI, per germline. CDR3 length: 14 amino acids. The V and J ends lost 2 bases and 4 bases respectively, with 6 bases between them. The CDR3 DNA sequence: TGTGCCAGCTCACCAGGAGGATATAATTCACCCCTCCACTTT. Its protein is CASSPGGYNSPLHF.

This clonotype is medium-sized in the sample. The genes are TRBV15 and TRBJ1-5; a weak D match, TRBD1 (5 bases). V shed 3 bases and J shed 6 bases, with 12 bases lying between them. Germline V gives CDR1 LNHNV, CDR2 YYDKDF (reference sequence). The CDR3 runs to 14 residues. The CDR3 reads CATSSRQIGQPQHF. The CDR3 bases are TGTGCCACCAGCAGTAGACAGATCGGTCAGCCCCAGCATTTT.

The chain employs TRBV5-4 and TRBJ2-1, with 10 bases matching TRBD2. The CDR3 length is 17 residues. J gave up 5 bases and V 3 bases, and 11 bases lay outside the gene matches. Per germline, CDR1 SGHNT and CDR2 YYREEE (reference sequence). DNA of the CDR3: TGTGCCAGCAGCTCGACCTCCGGGACTAGCGTCGACAATGAGCAGTTCTTC. It codes for CASSSTSGTSVDNEQFF.

This clonotype was seen more than once but under ten times. The rearrangement links TRBV6-5 to TRBJ1-2; TRBD1 might be the D (6 bases). V was shortened by 2 bases and J by 7 bases, with 14 bases between the two germline ends. This CDR3 has 14 residues. Per germline, CDR1 MNHEY and CDR2 SVGAGI. This CDR3 is CASSYGRGARGYTF. The CDR3 DNA sequence: TGTGCCAGCAGTTACGGGCGGGGGGCGCGTGGCTACACCTTC.

The chain recombines TRBV12-3 or TRBV12-4 with TRBJ1-1; 7 nucleotides line up with TRBD1. Losses at the gene ends were 6 bases for V and 1 base for J; bases not matched to a gene: 8. This CDR3 has 15 residues. The CDR3 protein is CASSRTGIENTEAFF. CDR3 nucleotides: TGTGCCAGCAGCCGGACAGGAATTGAGAACACTGAAGCTTTCTTT.

The chain links TRBV15 to TRBJ1-5, with 7 nucleotides matching TRBD1. V gave up 1 base and J gave up 3 bases; unmatched junction bases: 15. The length of the CDR3 is 19 residues. Germline V gene sequence: CDR1 LNHNV, CDR2 YYDKDF (reference sequence). The CDR3 DNA reads TGTGCCACCAGCAGAGGCTACCTCAGGGACAGCCCTTACAATCAGCCCCAGCATTTT. It specifies CATSRGYLRDSPYNQPQHF.